These 10 T cell receptor beta chains were sequenced from one sample in a study of CD8+ T cells in alopecia areata. RNA, once extracted, was reverse transcribed into cDNA for use as the sequencing template. The data were produced by immunoSEQ multiplex PCR, yet TCRdb's version contains in-frame clones alone and is incomplete. The sample lists some 130,000 clones, 49% occurring once. This sample comprised CD8+ T cells sorted from blood, obtained at week 0. These receptors all come from a human donor with alopecia areata.

V gene TRBV6-6 combines with J gene TRBJ1-1; weak D call: TRBD1 (5 bases). Trimming left V 2 bases short and J 5 bases short, with 12 bases between. There are 14 residues in the CDR3. Germline CDR1 is MNHNY and CDR2 is SVGAGI (reference sequence). CDR3 nucleotides: TGTGCCAGCAGTTACGTGGGGCCGTGGACTGAAGCTTTCTTT. Its protein product is CASSYVGPWTEAFF.

This clone was observed a few times. This chain connects TRBV6-5 to TRBJ1-1; no definite D call. Germline V gene sequence: CDR1 MNHEY, CDR2 SVGAGI. CDR3 length equals 13 residues. Trimming took off 6 bases at V and 3 bases at J, with 11 bases between the two ends. CDR3 DNA: TGTGCCAGCAGCCGGGCCGAGTACACTGAAGCTTTCTTT. It is translated as CASSRAEYTEAFF.

The chain employs TRBV19 and TRBJ1-1, with a weak D call TRBD1 (6 bases). The CDR3 is 16 residues long. Trimming took 7 bases from V and 0 from J, leaving 18 bases between them. Germline V gene sequence: CDR1 LNHDA, CDR2 SQIVND (reference sequence). The CDR3 is CASTAGHGTVNTEAFF. The DNA of the CDR3 is TGTGCCAGTACTGCGGGACACGGGACGGTGAACACTGAAGCTTTCTTT. Together with reference TRBV19 and TRBJ1-1, the CDR3 gives the full variable domain: DGGITQSPKYLFRKEGQNVTLSCEQNLNHDAMYWYRQDPGQGLRLIYYSQIVNDFQKGDIAEGYSVSREKKESFPLTVTSAQKNPTAFYLCASTAGHGTVNTEAFFGQGTRLTVV.

V gene TRBV7-9 combines with J gene TRBJ2-2, with D possibly being TRBD1 (5 bases). V was trimmed by 10 bases and J by 4 bases, leaving 13 bases between them. The germline V gene has CDR1 SEHNR and CDR2 FQNEAQ (reference sequence). This CDR3 contains 13 residues. CDR3 sequence reads: CATIARVTGELFF. The CDR3 DNA is TGTGCCACAATCGCCAGGGTCACCGGGGAGCTGTTTTTT.

V usage is TRBV4-1 and J usage is TRBJ2-7; 12 nucleotides align to TRBD2. From germline, CDR1 is MGHRA and CDR2 YSYEKL. V shed 1 base, J shed 0 bases, and the junction held 4 bases outside the gene matches. This CDR3 is 17 amino acids long. The CDR3 protein is CASSQGLAGESSYEQYF. The CDR3, as DNA: TGCGCCAGCAGCCAAGGACTAGCGGGGGAGAGCTCCTACGAGCAGTACTTC.

This clone was counted only a few times. A much bigger clone sits one base away, suggesting this may be a read error. The chain recombines TRBV6-1 with TRBJ1-5; a possible D gene is TRBD1 (5 bases). The V end lost 4 bases, the J end lost 1 base, and 5 bases lay between the germline ends. Germline CDR1 MNHNS, CDR2 SASEGT. The CDR3 contains 13 residues. Here the CDR3 reads CASSGDSNQPQHF. In nucleotides, the CDR3 is TGTGCCAGCAGTGGGGACAGCAATCAGCCCCAGCATTTT.

This clone was counted at least ten times. The chain carries TRBV13 and TRBJ2-7; maybe TRBD2 (6 bases). Germline V gene sequence: CDR1 PRHDT, CDR2 FYEKMQ (reference sequence). The CDR3 contains 15 residues. The V gene lost 6 bases and the J gene lost 1 base, with 16 bases spanning the gap. CDR3 DNA: TGTGCCAGCAGTCCCGCCGGGACTCGATCCTACGAGCAGTACTTC. Encoded protein: CASSPAGTRSYEQYF.

V and J are TRBV6-5 and TRBJ2-3; the D gene is possibly TRBD2 (6 bases). CDR3 length equals 16 residues. The germline V and J ends were trimmed by 2 bases and 0 bases, with 12 bases remaining between them. Germline V gene data show CDR1 as MNHEY and CDR2 as SVGAGI. The CDR3: CASSYLPRGSTDTQYF. The DNA of the CDR3 is TGTGCCAGCAGTTACCTCCCGCGGGGAAGCACAGATACGCAGTATTTT.

The rearrangement uses TRBV29-1 and TRBJ2-6; D is unresolved. The length of the CDR3 is 15 residues. Germline CDR1 reads SQVTM; CDR2 reads ANQGSEA. V was trimmed by 6 bases and J by 0 bases, leaving 12 bases between them. Written as DNA, the CDR3 is TGCAGCGTCGTCATAATTACCTCTGGGGCCAACGTCCTGACTTTC. This codes for CSVVIITSGANVLTF.

V usage is TRBV9 and J usage is TRBJ1-5, with D maybe TRBD1 (6 bases). Between the trimmed V and J ends, which lost 5 bases and 2 bases, there was a span of 17 bases. Germline loops: CDR1 SGDLS, CDR2 YYNGEE. The CDR3 is 16 residues long. The CDR3 bases are TGTGCCAGCAGGCCTCGGGGGCCGAAGGGCAATCAGCCCCAGCATTTT. It is translated as CASRPRGPKGNQPQHF.